This section outlines one T cell receptor beta chain sequence together with its context. Within the sample, other DNA sequences also encode this same CDR3. These data belong to a study of T cell changes during pregnancy in multiple sclerosis. The data were produced by immunoSEQ multiplex PCR, yet TCRdb's version contains in-frame clones alone and is incomplete. The sample carries about 98,000 clones, 92% recorded once. Germline V lookup: CDR1 MGHRA, CDR2 YSYEKL. The CDR3 is 12 residues long. V was clipped by 4 bases and J by 1 base, with 4 bases between them. Sequences were derived from peripheral blood, sampled after pregnancy. The gene calls are TRBV4-1 and TRBJ2-5; D gene ambiguous. This TCR was sampled from a female donor in good health, enrolled as a control in a pregnancy study. CDR3 nucleotides: TGCGCCAGCAGCCGAGCCCAAGAGACCCAGTACTTC. Translated, it gives CASSRAQETQYF.